Detailed here is one TCR beta chain. Its antigen is undetermined. This sample was taken from a study of regulatory dendritic cells for organ transplantation. Turning to the study itself: Regulatory dendritic cells came from monocytes given vitamin D3 and IL-10. Study-level results: Among resting subsets, memory CD8+ cells contained the most alloreactive clonotypes. Naive T cells showed high diversity, memory cells less, memory CD8+ least.

Using immunoSEQ multiplex PCR, the repertoire was profiled, and TCRdb retains in-frame clones only, with some absent. This table has 12,000 or so clones, approximately 56% appearing once. Sorted T cells were CFSE-labeled and cultured more than 4 days with allogeneic regulatory or mature dendritic cells at 1:10. From germline, CDR1 is SEHNR and CDR2 FQNEAQ (reference sequence). The trim removed 8 bases at V and 5 bases at J, leaving 5 bases unmatched. This CDR3 is 14 amino acids long. This sequence joins TRBV7-9 and TRBJ2-1; 11 bases line up with TRBD1. The receptor's source is a human donor in good health. Sequenced material: naive CD8+ T cells from blood cultured with dendritic cells. As for subset: CD45RA+ naive T cells. CDR3 amino acids: CASLGTGGHNEQFF. The CDR3 DNA reads as TGTGCCAGCCTAGGGACAGGGGGACACAATGAGCAGTTCTTC.